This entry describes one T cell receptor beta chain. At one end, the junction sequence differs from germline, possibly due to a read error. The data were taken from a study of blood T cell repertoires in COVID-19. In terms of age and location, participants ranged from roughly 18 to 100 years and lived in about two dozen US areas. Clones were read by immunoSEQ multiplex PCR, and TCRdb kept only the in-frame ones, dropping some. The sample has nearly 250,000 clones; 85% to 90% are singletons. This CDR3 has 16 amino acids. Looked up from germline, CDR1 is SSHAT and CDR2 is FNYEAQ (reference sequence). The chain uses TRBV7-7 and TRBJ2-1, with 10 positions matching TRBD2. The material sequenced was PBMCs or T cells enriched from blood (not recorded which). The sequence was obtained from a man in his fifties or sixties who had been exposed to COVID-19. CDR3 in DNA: TGTGCTAGCAGCTCACTAGCGGGAAGCTCCTACAATGAGCAGTTCTTC. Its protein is CASSSLAGSSYNEQFF.